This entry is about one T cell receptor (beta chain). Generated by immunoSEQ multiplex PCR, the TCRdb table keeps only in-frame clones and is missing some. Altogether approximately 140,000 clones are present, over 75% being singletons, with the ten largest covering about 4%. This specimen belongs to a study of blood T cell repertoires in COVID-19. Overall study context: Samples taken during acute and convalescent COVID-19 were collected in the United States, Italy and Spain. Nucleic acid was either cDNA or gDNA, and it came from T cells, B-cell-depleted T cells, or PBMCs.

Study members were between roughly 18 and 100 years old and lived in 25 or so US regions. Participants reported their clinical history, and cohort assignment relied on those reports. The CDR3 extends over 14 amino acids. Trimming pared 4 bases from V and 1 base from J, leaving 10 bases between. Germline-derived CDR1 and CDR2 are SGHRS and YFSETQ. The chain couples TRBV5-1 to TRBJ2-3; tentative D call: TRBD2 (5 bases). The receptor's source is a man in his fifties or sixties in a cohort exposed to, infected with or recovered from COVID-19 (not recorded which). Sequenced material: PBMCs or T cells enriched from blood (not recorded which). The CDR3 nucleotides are TGCGCCAGCAGCAGGGCCGGGGGCACAGATACGCAGTATTTT. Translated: CASSRAGGTDTQYF.